Following are 22 T cell receptor beta chains from one sample sequenced in a study of OX40 agonist ivuxolimab in advanced cancers. Library preparation employed the immunoSEQ multiplex PCR assay. TCRdb took over this immuneACCESS table, retaining in-frame rearrangements with V and J assigned. Such tables are incomplete; in checked studies, under half of the missing clones stem from an unresolved V gene, and the remainder is unexplained. Recorded for this sample are approximately 42,000 clones; 88% of them occurred a single time. Roughly 18% of the sample is taken by the ten largest. Source: CD4+ or CD8+ T cells sorted from blood, taken in a trial of the OX40 agonist ivuxolimab. The source is an adult with an advanced solid tumor such as melanoma, head and neck, liver or kidney cancer.

This clone was observed a handful of times. The chain uses TRBV9 and TRBJ1-5; the match to TRBD1 covers 7 bases. This CDR3 region has 15 residues. Per germline, CDR1 SGDLS and CDR2 YYNGEE. V was clipped by 3 bases and J by 2 bases; unmatched bases: 5. Written as DNA, the CDR3 is TGTGCCAGCAGCGAAGGGGGCGCGGGCAATCAGCCCCAGCATTTT. Translated, it gives CASSEGGAGNQPQHF.

V usage is TRBV4-2 and J usage is TRBJ2-7; 10 bases are a match to TRBD2. CDR3 length: 16 residues. V lost 4 bases and J lost 3; bases outside the gene matches: 9. CDR1 and CDR2 from the germline V gene are LGHNA and YNFKEQ. CDR3 amino acids: CASSLETGLADYEQYF. For the CDR3, the DNA is TGTGCCAGCAGCCTCGAAACCGGACTAGCGGACTACGAGCAGTACTTC.

The chain recombines TRBV5-6 with TRBJ2-3; no clear D gene. The germline V gene encodes CDR1 SGHDT and CDR2 YYEEEE. Trimming took off 0 bases at V and 0 bases at J, with 5 bases between the two ends. This CDR3 comprises 14 residues. The CDR3 DNA is TGTGCCAGCAGCTTGGATAGAAGCACAGATACGCAGTATTTT. It specifies CASSLDRSTDTQYF.

The chain has TRBV2 and TRBJ1-6, with D unclear. V was clipped by 6 bases and J by 0 bases, with 9 bases between them. The CDR3 extends over 15 amino acids. CDR1 and CDR2 (germline): SNHLY, FYNNEI. The CDR3 coding sequence is TGTGCCAGCAGGGCCAAGAGCTCCTATAATTCACCCCTCCACTTT. Its protein product is CASRAKSSYNSPLHF. Full variable domain (remainder filled in from reference TRBV2 and TRBJ1-6): EPEVTQTPSHQVTQMGQEVILRCVPISNHLYFYWYRQILGQKVEFLVSFYNNEISEKSEIFDDQFSVERPDGSNFTLKIRSTKLEDSAMYFCASRAKSSYNSPLHFGNGTRLTVT.

V usage is TRBV28 and J usage is TRBJ2-7, with D tentatively TRBD1 or TRBD2 (5 bases each). This CDR3 is 14 amino acids long. The germline V and J ends were trimmed by 4 bases and 3 bases, with 13 bases remaining between them. Germline V gene data show CDR1 as MDHEN and CDR2 as SYDVKM. CDR3 protein: CASSSYRDGYEQYF. DNA for the CDR3: TGTGCCAGCAGTTCCTACCGGGACGGCTACGAGCAGTACTTC.

The chain is built from TRBV2 and TRBJ1-4; D is unclear. V dropped 4 bases and J dropped 2 bases, with 14 bases sitting between them. The CDR3 totals 16 residues. CDR1 and CDR2 (germline): SNHLY, FYNNEI. CDR3 sequence (DNA): TGTGCCAGCAGTGGACGGATGGACCCCACTAATGAAAAACTGTTTTTT. Amino acid sequence: CASSGRMDPTNEKLFF.

This sequence joins TRBV28 and TRBJ1-2; 7 bases agree with TRBD1. This CDR3 region has 13 residues. V was pared by 6 bases and J by 2 bases, with 3 bases of the junction left unmatched. CDR1 is MDHEN, CDR2 SYDVKM, per germline. As DNA, the CDR3 is TGTGCCAGCAGGGGGGACAGCAACTATGGCTACACCTTC. It yields the protein CASRGDSNYGYTF.

The V and J genes are TRBV7-9 and TRBJ2-3; D call uncertain. V was clipped by 3 bases and J by 4 bases, with 17 bases between them. Germline loops: CDR1 SEHNR, CDR2 FQNEAQ (reference sequence). The CDR3 covers 16 residues. CDR3 nucleotides: TGTGCCAGCAGCTTGAGCTTGGGCCCCCCCCCAGATACGCAGTATTTT. Its translation is CASSLSLGPPPDTQYF. Together with reference TRBV7-9 and TRBJ2-3, the CDR3 gives the full variable domain: DTGVSQNPRHKITKRGQNVTFRCDPISEHNRLYWYRQTLGQGPEFLTYFQNEAQLEKSRLLSDRFSAERPKGSFSTLEIQRTEQGDSAMYLCASSLSLGPPPDTQYFGPGTRLTVL.

This clone was detected once. The chain is built from TRBV14 and TRBJ2-7; 7 positions agree with TRBD1. Germline assignment: CDR1 SGHDN and CDR2 FVKESK. The CDR3 has 12 residues. V lost 4 bases, J lost 7 bases, and 4 bases stayed unmatched. The CDR3 nucleotides read TGTGCCAGCAGCCCTAGGGGGCCGGAGCAGTACTTC. Protein: CASSPRGPEQYF. Full variable domain (remainder filled in from reference TRBV14 and TRBJ2-7): EAGVTQFPSHSVIEKGQTVTLRCDPISGHDNLYWYRRVMGKEIKFLLHFVKESKQDESGMPNNRFLAERTGGTYSTLKVQPAELEDSGVYFCASSPRGPEQYFGPGTRLTVT.

V gene TRBV7-9 combines with J gene TRBJ1-1; TRBD1 matches 7 bases. The germline V gene encodes CDR1 SEHNR and CDR2 FQNEAQ (reference sequence). V was pared by 1 base and J by 3 bases, with 5 bases of the junction left unmatched. The CDR3 is made up of 15 amino acids. The CDR3 region has the DNA TGTGCCAGCAGCTTAGAGGGGGCGCGGTACACTGAAGCTTTCTTT. Protein product: CASSLEGARYTEAFF.

This chain joins TRBV6-5 and TRBJ2-7; D possibly corresponds to TRBD2 (6 bases). CDR1 MNHEY and CDR2 SVGAGI come from the germline V gene. This CDR3 comprises 15 residues. Deletions cut 8 bases from V and 3 bases from J, with 20 bases between. As DNA, the CDR3 is TGTGCCAGCCTCGAAGGGACTTCCAATTACTACGAGCAGTACGTC. Protein sequence: CASLEGTSNYYEQYV.

The chain links TRBV5-5 to TRBJ1-3; 8 bases are a match to TRBD1. The CDR3 extends over 17 amino acids. V gave up 3 bases and J gave up 8 bases; unmatched junction bases: 16. Germline V gene sequence: CDR1 SGHKS, CDR2 YYEKEE (reference sequence). In DNA, the CDR3 is TGTGCCAGCAGCTCCCCCCCGGGACAGGCGACACTGGACACCATATATTTT. The encoded protein is CASSSPPGQATLDTIYF. The full variable domain, in which reference TRBV5-5 and TRBJ1-3 provide the parts outside the CDR3, is DAGVTQSPTHLIKTRGQQVTLRCSPISGHKSVSWYQQVLGQGPQFIFQYYEKEERGRGNFPDRFSARQFPNYSSELNVNALLLGDSALYLCASSSPPGQATLDTIYFGEGSWLTVV.

V is TRBV19 and J is TRBJ2-5; either TRBD1 or TRBD2 may supply D (5 bases each). Gene TRBJ2-7 matches the end of the DNA better, so the J call may be wrong. Germline CDR1 and CDR2: LNHDA and SQIVND (reference sequence). The CDR3 has 14 residues. CDR3 nucleotides: TGTGCCAGTAGTATTCCCGGGGCTTACTACGAGCAGTACTTC. Amino acid sequence: CASSIPGAYYEQYF.

The gene calls are TRBV5-1 and TRBJ2-3; D unresolved. The CDR3 consists of 12 residues. Germline CDR1 and CDR2: SGHRS and YFSETQ. V was clipped by 4 bases and J by 1 base, with 4 bases between them. The CDR3 protein is CASSPRTDTQYF. CDR3 DNA: TGCGCCAGCAGCCCCCGCACAGATACGCAGTATTTT.

The chain employs TRBV9 and TRBJ2-2, with D unclear. Trimming took 0 bases from V and 0 from J, leaving 6 bases between them. The germline V gene has CDR1 SGDLS and CDR2 YYNGEE. This CDR3 spans 15 amino acids. Here the CDR3 DNA reads TGTGCCAGCAGCGTAGCAGGAACGAACACCGGGGAGCTGTTTTTT. Amino acids: CASSVAGTNTGELFF.

The V call is TRBV4-2, the J call TRBJ2-2; D remains unclear. The V end was cut by 0 bases, the J end by 4 bases, with 9 bases between. This CDR3 is built from 15 residues. Germline V gene data show CDR1 as LGHNA and CDR2 as YNFKEQ. The CDR3 region has the DNA TGTGCCAGCAGCCAAGAGACCTCCTTCACCGGGGAGCTGTTTTTT. This gives the protein CASSQETSFTGELFF.

The gene calls are TRBV11-2 and TRBJ2-7; D is unresolved. Germline values: CDR1 SGHAT, CDR2 FQNNGV. Trimming removed 1 base at V and 2 bases at J, with 6 bases between. This CDR3 has 13 residues. CDR3 loop: CASSLGPTYEQYV. The CDR3 region has the DNA TGTGCCAGCAGCTTAGGGCCAACCTACGAGCAGTACGTC.

The chain has TRBV11-2 and TRBJ2-7; D remains ambiguous. This CDR3 is 13 amino acids long. With 3 bases removed from V and 3 bases from J, the gap between germline ends came to 9 bases. Germline V gene lookup returns CDR1 SGHAT and CDR2 FQNNGV. The CDR3 loop reads CASSFSALYEQYV. Written as DNA, the CDR3 is TGTGCCAGCAGCTTCTCAGCCCTCTACGAGCAGTACGTC.

The J gene is TRBJ2-7, the V gene TRBV28; 11 nucleotides match TRBD1. V lost 2 bases and J lost 3; bases outside the gene matches: 3. This CDR3 contains 15 residues. The germline V gene encodes CDR1 MDHEN and CDR2 SYDVKM. CDR3 bases: TGTGCCAGCAGTTTACCGGGGACAGGGGGCTACGAGCAGTACTTC. Its translation is CASSLPGTGGYEQYF.

This clone has only a few counts. The V call is TRBV2, the J call TRBJ1-2; D call uncertain. Trimming took off 3 bases at V and 8 bases at J, with 13 bases between the two ends. CDR1 and CDR2 from the germline V gene are SNHLY and FYNNEI. This CDR3 comprises 13 residues. The CDR3 nucleotides are TGTGCCAGCAGTGACCCCGGGTCGCGAGGCTACACCTTC. This translates into CASSDPGSRGYTF.

The count of this clone is one. The V and J genes are TRBV6-6 and TRBJ1-4, with D perhaps TRBD1 (5 bases). The CDR3 runs 16 residues. V dropped 6 bases and J dropped 8 bases, with 22 bases sitting between them. Germline V lookup: CDR1 MNHNY, CDR2 SVGAGI (reference sequence). The CDR3 coding sequence is TGTGCCAGCAGCTTGACCAGCGGGACGATTGGGGAAAAACTGTTTTTT. It is translated as CASSLTSGTIGEKLFF.

J is TRBJ2-1 and V is TRBV27, with 8 bases lining up with TRBD2. There are 16 residues in the CDR3. Germline values: CDR1 MNHEY, CDR2 SMNVEV (reference sequence). J was trimmed by 5 bases and V by 6 bases; bases with no gene match: 12. CDR3 in amino acids: CASRPVSGGADNEQFF. CDR3 bases: TGTGCCAGCAGACCCGTCAGCGGGGGAGCGGACAATGAGCAGTTCTTC.